This is a list of T cell receptor beta chains from one sample in a study of blood T cell repertoires in COVID-19. Repertoires were generated with immunoSEQ multiplex PCR, while TCRdb's copy carries only in-frame clones and drops some. The sample contains around 200,000 clones, approximately 81% of which appear only once. Sequenced sample: PBMCs or T cells enriched from blood (not recorded which). These receptors came from a man in his forties who had recovered from COVID-19. Each CDR3 is given with its conserved first and last residue. The D gene is left open where the match is weak. Where a row states a size, it is once, few, many or the class of an expanded clone; other rows omit it.

TRBV5-6	-	11	-	TRBJ2-1	CASSLAYEQFF	TGTGCCAGCAGCTTGGCTTATGAGCAGTTCTTC
TRBV11-2	-	15	few	TRBJ2-1	CASSPTSSVNNEQFF	TGTGCCAGCAGCCCAACTAGCTCAGTCAACAATGAGCAGTTCTTC
TRBV29-1	TRBD2	14	-	TRBJ2-7	CSVDGSSGTYEQYF	TGCAGCGTTGACGGCTCTAGCGGGACCTACGAGCAGTACTTC
TRBV5-1	-	16	-	TRBJ2-7	CASSLAPTGPFYEQYF	TGCGCCAGCAGCTTGGCTCCAACAGGTCCCTTCTACGAGCAGTACTTC
TRBV5-1	TRBD2	19	-	TRBJ2-1	CASSLGLAGIQGGDNEQFF	TGCGCCAGCAGCTTGGGACTAGCGGGAATACAAGGGGGGGACAATGAGCAGTTCTTC
TRBV6-1	TRBD1	15	-	TRBJ1-1	CASSDTGGLGTEAFF	TGTGCCAGCAGTGATACAGGGGGTCTTGGCACTGAAGCTTTCTTT
TRBV5-6	-	14	-	TRBJ1-4	CASSIRGTNEKLFF	TGTGCCAGCAGCATCAGGGGAACTAATGAAAAACTGTTTTTT
TRBV7-9	-	13	-	TRBJ2-7	CASSLQGRDEQYF	TGTGCCAGCAGCTTACAGGGCCGCGACGAGCAGTACTTC
TRBV4-1	TRBD1	15	-	TRBJ1-5	CASSQTQGERQPQHF	TGCGCCAGCAGCCAAACACAGGGGGAAAGACAGCCCCAGCATTTT
TRBV19	TRBD1	13	-	TRBJ1-2	CASSSGGPMTYTF	TGTGCCAGTAGTTCAGGGGGGCCTATGACCTACACCTTC
TRBV2	-	15	-	TRBJ1-4	CASKTQGQRNEKLFF	TGTGCCAGCAAAACCCAGGGGCAGAGGAATGAAAAACTGTTTTTT
TRBV18	TRBD1	14	-	TRBJ1-2	CASSPPGSGGGYTF	TGTGCCAGCTCACCACCAGGTTCAGGGGGAGGCTACACCTTC
TRBV7-9	-	14	once	TRBJ1-1	CASSPVGGKTEAFF	TGTGCCAGCAGCCCGGTGGGCGGGAAAACTGAAGCTTTCTTT
TRBV4-3	TRBD2	15	-	TRBJ2-1	CASSLAGGPVDEQFF	TGCGCAAGCAGCCTAGCGGGAGGGCCCGTGGATGAGCAGTTCTTC
TRBV6-4	TRBD2	17	-	TRBJ2-1	CASSTDGTSGTPNEQFF	TGTGCCAGCAGTACTGATGGGACTAGCGGGACCCCTAATGAGCAGTTCTTC
TRBV6-5	TRBD1	14	-	TRBJ2-7	CASSQDRAAYEQYF	TGTGCCAGCAGTCAGGACAGGGCGGCCTACGAGCAGTACTTC
TRBV25-1	TRBD1	14	once	TRBJ1-2	CASRETGGFGGYTF	TGTGCCAGCAGAGAGACAGGGGGATTCGGTGGCTACACCTTC
TRBV11-2	-	18	-	TRBJ2-1	CASSLALIEPTGYNEQFF	TGTGCCAGCAGCTTAGCCCTAATCGAACCTACGGGCTACAATGAGCAGTTCTTC
TRBV7-6	-	16	once	TRBJ2-2	CASSPEGQRLPGELFF	TGTGCCAGCAGCCCGGAGGGACAGCGACTCCCCGGGGAGCTGTTTTTT
TRBV15	TRBD1	13	-	TRBJ1-2	CATSRGQVYGYTF	TGTGCCACCAGCAGGGGACAGGTATATGGCTACACCTTC
TRBV6-5	TRBD1	16	-	TRBJ1-5	CASSYSGQFSNQPQHF	TGTGCCAGCAGTTACTCGGGACAGTTTAGCAATCAGCCCCAGCATTTT
TRBV5-1	TRBD1	15	-	TRBJ1-1	CASSLEGTVLTGAFF	TGCGCCAGCAGCTTGGAAGGGACAGTATTAACTGGAGCTTTCTTT
TRBV18	-	13	-	TRBJ2-5	CASSPGQGETQYF	TGTGCCAGCTCACCAGGGCAGGGAGAGACCCAGTACTTC
TRBV30	TRBD1	15	-	TRBJ2-1	CAWRLAGQGANEQFF	TGTGCCTGGAGATTAGCCGGACAGGGGGCTAATGAGCAGTTCTTC
TRBV19	TRBD1	15	once	TRBJ2-4	CASRKSQTGLDIQYF	TGTGCCAGTAGAAAGAGCCAGACAGGGTTGGACATTCAGTACTTC